This is a list of T cell receptor beta chains from one sample in a study of T cell responses to AZD1222 COVID-19 vaccine. Profiling relied on immunoSEQ multiplex PCR, and the TCRdb table lists in-frame clones only, not all of them. Among about 110,000 clones listed, around 90% were seen once. This specimen was peripheral blood, taken 28 days after the second AZD1222 dose. Receptors were obtained from an adult who received the AZD1222 COVID-19 vaccine. The CDR3 runs from the conserved cysteine through the conserved F or W.

CDR3aa: CASSERQGPLHF
v_gene: TRBV2

CDR3aa: CASTSTGQRNGYTF
v_gene: TRBV6-6

CDR3aa: CASSKVADQVAGGPGEQYF
v_gene: TRBV21-1

CDR3aa: CASSPRLAGGLMETQYF
v_gene: TRBV13

CDR3aa: CASSFAEHYEQYF
v_gene: TRBV11-3

CDR3aa: CASSEGRGQYF
v_gene: TRBV18

CDR3aa: CASLEASGVPGELFF
v_gene: TRBV2

CDR3aa: CASSRRSGNTIYF
v_gene: TRBV10-1

CDR3aa: CSASWGNYGYTF
v_gene: TRBV20-1

CDR3aa: CTSSHEGGRSNTGELFF
v_gene: TRBV1

CDR3aa: CSASAGVGEQYF
v_gene: TRBV20-1

CDR3aa: CASSEAGGPGEQFF
v_gene: TRBV19

CDR3aa: CASSLWTGGRNTEAFF
v_gene: TRBV28

CDR3aa: CASSEGQGSETQYF
v_gene: TRBV5-1

CDR3aa: CAWIRGQNTGELFF
v_gene: TRBV30

CDR3aa: CASRRGQAGNTIYF
v_gene: TRBV11-2

CDR3aa: CASRSSGGLYEQYF
v_gene: TRBV7-8

CDR3aa: CASSWLPGGNNSPLHF
v_gene: TRBV9